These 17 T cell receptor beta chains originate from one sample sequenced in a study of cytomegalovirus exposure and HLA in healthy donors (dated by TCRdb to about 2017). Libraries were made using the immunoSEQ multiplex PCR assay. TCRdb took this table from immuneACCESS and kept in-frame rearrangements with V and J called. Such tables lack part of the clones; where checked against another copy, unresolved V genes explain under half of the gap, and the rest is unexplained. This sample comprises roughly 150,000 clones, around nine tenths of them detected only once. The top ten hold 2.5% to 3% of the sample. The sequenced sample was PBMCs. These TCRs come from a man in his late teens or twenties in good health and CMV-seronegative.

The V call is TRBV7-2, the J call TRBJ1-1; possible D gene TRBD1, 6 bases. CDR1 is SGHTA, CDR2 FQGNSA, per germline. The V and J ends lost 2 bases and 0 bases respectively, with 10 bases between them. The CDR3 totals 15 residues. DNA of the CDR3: TGTGCCAGCAGCTTATTGGACAGCCTGAACACTGAAGCTTTCTTT. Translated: CASSLLDSLNTEAFF.

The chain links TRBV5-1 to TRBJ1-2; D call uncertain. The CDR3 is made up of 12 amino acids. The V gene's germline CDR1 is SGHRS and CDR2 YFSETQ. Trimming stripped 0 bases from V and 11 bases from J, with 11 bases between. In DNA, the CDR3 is TGCGCCAGCAGCTTGGAATCCGGGTTGTACACCTTC. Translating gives CASSLESGLYTF.

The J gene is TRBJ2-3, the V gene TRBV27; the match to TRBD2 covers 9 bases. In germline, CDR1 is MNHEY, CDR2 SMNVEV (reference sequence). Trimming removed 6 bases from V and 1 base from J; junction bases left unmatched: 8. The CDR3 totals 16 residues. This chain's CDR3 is CASRPPAGGGTDTQYF. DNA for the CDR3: TGTGCCAGCAGGCCTCCCGCGGGGGGGGGCACAGATACGCAGTATTTT.

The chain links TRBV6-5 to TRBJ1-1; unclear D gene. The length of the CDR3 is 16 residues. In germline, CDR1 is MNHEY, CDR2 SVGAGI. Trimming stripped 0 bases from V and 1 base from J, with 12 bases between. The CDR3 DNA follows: TGTGCCAGCAGTTACTCGAACCTCGTAGCGAACACTGAAGCTTTCTTT. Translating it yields CASSYSNLVANTEAFF.

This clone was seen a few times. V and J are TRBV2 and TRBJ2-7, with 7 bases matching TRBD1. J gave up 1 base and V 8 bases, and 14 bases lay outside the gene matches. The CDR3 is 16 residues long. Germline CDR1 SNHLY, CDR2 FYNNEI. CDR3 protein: CASGLGQDSVSYEQYV. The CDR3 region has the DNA TGTGCCAGCGGACTCGGACAGGACTCGGTTTCCTACGAGCAGTACGTC.

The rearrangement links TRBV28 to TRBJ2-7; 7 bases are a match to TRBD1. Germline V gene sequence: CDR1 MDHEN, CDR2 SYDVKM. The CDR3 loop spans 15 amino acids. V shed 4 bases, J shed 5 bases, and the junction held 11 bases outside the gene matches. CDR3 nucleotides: TGTGCCAGCAGTTCACTATTCAGAACAGGGGACGAGCAGTACGTC. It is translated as CASSSLFRTGDEQYV.

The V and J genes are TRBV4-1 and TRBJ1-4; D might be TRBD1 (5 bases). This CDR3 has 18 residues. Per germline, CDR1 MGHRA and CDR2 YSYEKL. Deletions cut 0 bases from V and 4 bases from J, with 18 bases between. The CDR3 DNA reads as TGCGCCAGCAGCCAAGATTTTGGCAGGGTTTTGAATAATGAAAAACTGTTTTTT. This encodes CASSQDFGRVLNNEKLFF.

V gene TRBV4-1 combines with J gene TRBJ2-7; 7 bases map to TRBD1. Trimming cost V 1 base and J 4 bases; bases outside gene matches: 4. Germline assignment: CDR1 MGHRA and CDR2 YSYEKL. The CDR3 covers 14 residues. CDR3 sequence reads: CASSQGQGAYEQYF. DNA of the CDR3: TGCGCCAGCAGCCAAGGACAGGGTGCGTACGAGCAGTACTTC.

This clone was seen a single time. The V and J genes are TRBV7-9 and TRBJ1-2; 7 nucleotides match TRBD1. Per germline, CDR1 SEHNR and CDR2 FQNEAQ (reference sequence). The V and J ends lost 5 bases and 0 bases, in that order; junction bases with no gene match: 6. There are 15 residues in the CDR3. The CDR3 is CASSIGQEANYGYTF. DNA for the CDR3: TGTGCCAGCAGCATCGGACAGGAGGCTAACTATGGCTACACCTTC.

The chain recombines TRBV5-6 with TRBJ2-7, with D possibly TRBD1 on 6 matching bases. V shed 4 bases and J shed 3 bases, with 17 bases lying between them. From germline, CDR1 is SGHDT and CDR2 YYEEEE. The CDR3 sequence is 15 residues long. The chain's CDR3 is CASSPTDSPIYEQYF. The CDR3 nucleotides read TGTGCCAGCAGCCCAACGGACAGTCCCATCTACGAGCAGTACTTC.

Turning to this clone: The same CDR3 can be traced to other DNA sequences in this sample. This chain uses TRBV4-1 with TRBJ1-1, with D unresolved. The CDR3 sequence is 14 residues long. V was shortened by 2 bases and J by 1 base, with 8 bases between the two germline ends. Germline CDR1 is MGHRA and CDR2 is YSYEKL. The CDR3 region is CASSQSSGNTEAFF. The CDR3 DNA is TGCGCCAGCAGCCAAAGCTCGGGGAACACTGAAGCTTTCTTT.

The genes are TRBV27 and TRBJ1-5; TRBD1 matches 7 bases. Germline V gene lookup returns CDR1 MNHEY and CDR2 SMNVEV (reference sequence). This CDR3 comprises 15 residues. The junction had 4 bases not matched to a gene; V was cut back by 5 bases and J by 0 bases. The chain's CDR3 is CASSPTGDSNQPQHF. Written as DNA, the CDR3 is TGTGCCAGCAGTCCAACAGGGGATAGCAATCAGCCCCAGCATTTT.

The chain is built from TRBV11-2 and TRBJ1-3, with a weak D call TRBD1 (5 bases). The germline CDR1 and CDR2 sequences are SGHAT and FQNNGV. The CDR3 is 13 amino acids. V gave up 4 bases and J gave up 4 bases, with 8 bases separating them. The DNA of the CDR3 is TGTGCCAGCAGCTCGGGGGTCGGAAACACCATATATTTT. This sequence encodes CASSSGVGNTIYF.

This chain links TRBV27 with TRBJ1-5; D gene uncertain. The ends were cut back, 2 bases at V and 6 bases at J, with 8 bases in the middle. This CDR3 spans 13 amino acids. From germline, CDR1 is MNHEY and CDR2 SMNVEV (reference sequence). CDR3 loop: CASSLVGSQPQHF. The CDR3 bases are TGTGCCAGCAGTTTAGTGGGCAGTCAGCCCCAGCATTTT.

The CDR3 region has the DNA TGTGCCAGCAGTGAAGCGTTAAATGGCGAAAAACTGTTTTTT. Its translation: CASSEALNGEKLFF. V gene TRBV6-1 combines with J gene TRBJ1-4; D ambiguous. CDR3 size: 14 residues. V shed 0 bases and J shed 8 bases, with 10 bases lying between them. Germline CDR1 MNHNS, CDR2 SASEGT.

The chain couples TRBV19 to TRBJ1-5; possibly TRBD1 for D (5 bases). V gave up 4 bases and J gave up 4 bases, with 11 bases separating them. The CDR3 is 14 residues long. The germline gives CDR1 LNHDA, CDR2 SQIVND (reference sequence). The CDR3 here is CASSTGFVNQPQHF. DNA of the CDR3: TGTGCCAGTAGTACAGGGTTCGTTAATCAGCCCCAGCATTTT.

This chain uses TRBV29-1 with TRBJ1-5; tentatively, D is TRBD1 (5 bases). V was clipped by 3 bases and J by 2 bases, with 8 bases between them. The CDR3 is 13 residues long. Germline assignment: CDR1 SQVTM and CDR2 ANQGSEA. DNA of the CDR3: TGCAGCGTTGAGGGGCATGGCAATCAGCCCCAGCATTTT. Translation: CSVEGHGNQPQHF.